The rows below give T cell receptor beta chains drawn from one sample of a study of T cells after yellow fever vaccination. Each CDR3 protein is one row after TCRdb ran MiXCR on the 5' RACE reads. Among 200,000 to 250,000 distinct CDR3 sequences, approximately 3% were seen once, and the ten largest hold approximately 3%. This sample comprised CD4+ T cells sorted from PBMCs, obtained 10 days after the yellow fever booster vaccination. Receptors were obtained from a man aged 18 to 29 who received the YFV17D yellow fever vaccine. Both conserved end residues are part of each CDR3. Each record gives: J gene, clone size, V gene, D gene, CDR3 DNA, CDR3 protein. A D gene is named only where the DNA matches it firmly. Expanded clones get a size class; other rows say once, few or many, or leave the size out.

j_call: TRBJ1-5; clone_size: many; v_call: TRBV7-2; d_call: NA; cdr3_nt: TGTGCCAGCAGCTTAGTGGCAGTCAATCAGCCCCAGCATTTT; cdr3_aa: CASSLVAVNQPQHF
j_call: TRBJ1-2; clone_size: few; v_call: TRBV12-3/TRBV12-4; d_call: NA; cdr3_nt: TGTGCCAGCAGTGCGGGAGGCTATGGCTACACCTTC; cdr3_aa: CASSAGGYGYTF
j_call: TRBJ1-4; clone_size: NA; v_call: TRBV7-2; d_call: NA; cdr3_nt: TGTGCCAGCAGCTTGAAGGGGGATGTGCTCAAAGCGGGCACTAATGAAAAACTGTTTTTT; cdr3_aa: CASSLKGDVLKAGTNEKLFF
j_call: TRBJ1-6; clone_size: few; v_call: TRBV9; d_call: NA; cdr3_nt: TGTGCCAGCAGCGTAGGGGCGAATCGCAATTCACCCCTCCACTTT; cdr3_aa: CASSVGANRNSPLHF
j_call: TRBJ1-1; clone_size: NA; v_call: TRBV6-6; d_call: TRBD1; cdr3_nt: TGTGCCAGCAGTAGGCGACAGGGTCCGGGCGGCACTGAAGCTTTCTTT; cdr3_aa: CASSRRQGPGGTEAFF
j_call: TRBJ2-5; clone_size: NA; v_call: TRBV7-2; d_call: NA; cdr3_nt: TGTGCCAGCAGCTCATGGACTGGAAAAGAGACCCAGTACTTC; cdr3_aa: CASSSWTGKETQYF
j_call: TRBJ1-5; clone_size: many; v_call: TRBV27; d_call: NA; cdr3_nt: TGTGCCAGCAGCGTACAAGATAGCAATCAGCCCCAGCATTTT; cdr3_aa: CASSVQDSNQPQHF
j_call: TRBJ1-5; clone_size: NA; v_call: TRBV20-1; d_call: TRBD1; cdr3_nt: TGCAGTGCAGGATTCCGGGACAGAAATCAGCCCCAGCATTTT; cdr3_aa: CSAGFRDRNQPQHF
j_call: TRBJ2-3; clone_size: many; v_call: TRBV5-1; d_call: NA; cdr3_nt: TGCGCCAGCAGCCGAGAAGGATCAGATACGCAGTATTTT; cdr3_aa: CASSREGSDTQYF
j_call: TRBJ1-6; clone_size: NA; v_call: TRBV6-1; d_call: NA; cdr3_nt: TGTGCCAGCAGTGGGGAGGACAGCGTCGTTTCACCCCTCCACTTT; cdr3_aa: CASSGEDSVVSPLHF
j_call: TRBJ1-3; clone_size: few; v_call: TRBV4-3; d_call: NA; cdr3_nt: TGCGCCAGCAGCCAAGATGTGGCAGGGCTGGGTGGAAACACCATATATTTT; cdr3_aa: CASSQDVAGLGGNTIYF
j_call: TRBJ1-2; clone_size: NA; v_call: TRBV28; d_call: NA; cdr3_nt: TGTGCCAGCACCCAACGGGGTTATGGCTACACCTTC; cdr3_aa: CASTQRGYGYTF
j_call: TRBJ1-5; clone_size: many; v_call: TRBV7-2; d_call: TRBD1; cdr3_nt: TGTGCCAGCAGCTTTCGACAGGGAGGTAGCAATCAGCCCCAGCATTTT; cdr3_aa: CASSFRQGGSNQPQHF
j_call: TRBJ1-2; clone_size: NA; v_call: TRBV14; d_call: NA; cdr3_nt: TGTGCCAGCAGCCGTACAATCGACTATGGCTACACCTTC; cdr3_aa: CASSRTIDYGYTF
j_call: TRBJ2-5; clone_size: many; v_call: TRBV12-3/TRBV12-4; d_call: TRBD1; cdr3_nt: TGTGCCAGCAGCCAAGACAGGGGACCCAAGAGGGCCCAGTACTTC; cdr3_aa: CASSQDRGPKRAQYF
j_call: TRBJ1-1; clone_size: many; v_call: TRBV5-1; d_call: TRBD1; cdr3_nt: TGCGCCAGCAGCTTTTCTCCAGGGGGATCCACTGAAGCTTTCTTT; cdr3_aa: CASSFSPGGSTEAFF
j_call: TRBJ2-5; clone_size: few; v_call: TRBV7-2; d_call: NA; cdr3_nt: TGTGCCAGCAGCCTGGGGGCCTCGGTGGGGGAGACCCAGTACTTC; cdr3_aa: CASSLGASVGETQYF
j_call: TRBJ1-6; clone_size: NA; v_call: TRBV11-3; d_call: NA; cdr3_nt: TGTGCCAGAAAGGGTTGTTCACCCCTCCACTTT; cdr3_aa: CARKGCSPLHF
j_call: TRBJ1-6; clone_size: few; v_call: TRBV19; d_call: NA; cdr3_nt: TGTGCCAGTAAAGAGTCAGGGGTGCGTTCACCCCTCCACTTT; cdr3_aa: CASKESGVRSPLHF
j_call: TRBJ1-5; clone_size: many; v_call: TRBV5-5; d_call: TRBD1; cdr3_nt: TGTGCCAGCAGCTCCTTCGACAGGGCGGGTCAGCCCCAGCATTTT; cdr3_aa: CASSSFDRAGQPQHF
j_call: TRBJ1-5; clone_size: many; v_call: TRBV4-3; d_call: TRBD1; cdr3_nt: TGCGCCAGCAGCCCGGGGGCAGGGGGCTTAGGTCAGCCCCAGCATTTT; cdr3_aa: CASSPGAGGLGQPQHF
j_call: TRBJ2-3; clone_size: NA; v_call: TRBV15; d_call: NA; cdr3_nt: TGTGCCACCAGCAGAGAAGCAGATACGCAGTATTTT; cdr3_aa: CATSREADTQYF
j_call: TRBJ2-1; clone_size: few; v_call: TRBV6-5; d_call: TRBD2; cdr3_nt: TGTGCCACGACTAGCGGGGGGCGTGCCTACAATGAGCAGTTCTTC; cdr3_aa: CATTSGGRAYNEQFF
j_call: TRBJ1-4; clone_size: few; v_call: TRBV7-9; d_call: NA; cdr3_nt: TGTGCCAGCAGCTTGGATGGGGGGGCAACTAATGAAAAACTGTTTTTT; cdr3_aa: CASSLDGGATNEKLFF
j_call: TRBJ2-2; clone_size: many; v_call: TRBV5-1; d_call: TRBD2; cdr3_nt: TGCGCCAGCAGCCGTTCTAGCGGGGGGGCCGCGAACACCGGGGAGCTGTTTTTT; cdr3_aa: CASSRSSGGAANTGELFF
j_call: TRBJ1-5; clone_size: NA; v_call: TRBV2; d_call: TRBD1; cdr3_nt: TGTGCCAGCATCGGGACAGGGGGCACGGATCAGCCCCAGCATTTT; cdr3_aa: CASIGTGGTDQPQHF
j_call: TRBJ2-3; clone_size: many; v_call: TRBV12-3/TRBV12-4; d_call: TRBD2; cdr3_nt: TGTGCCAGCAACCTAGTAGCGGGGGGCGGAGATACGCAGTATTTT; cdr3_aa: CASNLVAGGGDTQYF
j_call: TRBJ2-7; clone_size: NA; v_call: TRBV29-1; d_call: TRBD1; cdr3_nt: TGCAGCGTTGAAGAACGCAGGGGGCTCTACGAGCAGTACTTC; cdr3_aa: CSVEERRGLYEQYF
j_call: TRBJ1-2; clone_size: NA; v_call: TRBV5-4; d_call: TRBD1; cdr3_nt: TGTGCCAGCAGCTTGGTCGGGAGGACAGGGCAGTTTGGCTACACCTTC; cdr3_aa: CASSLVGRTGQFGYTF
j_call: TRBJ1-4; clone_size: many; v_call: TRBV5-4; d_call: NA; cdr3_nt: TGTGCCAGCAGCTTGGCAGGGGCCAATGAAAAACTGTTTTTT; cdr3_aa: CASSLAGANEKLFF
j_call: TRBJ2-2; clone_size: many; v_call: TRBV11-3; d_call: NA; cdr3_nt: TGTGCCAGCAGCCATCGGGGGCGAGCGGGGAACACCGGGGAGCTGTTTTTT; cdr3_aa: CASSHRGRAGNTGELFF
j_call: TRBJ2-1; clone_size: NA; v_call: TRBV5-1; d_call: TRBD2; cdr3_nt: TGCGCCAGCAGCTTTACACTAGCGGGGTTTGAGCAGTTCTTC; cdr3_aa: CASSFTLAGFEQFF
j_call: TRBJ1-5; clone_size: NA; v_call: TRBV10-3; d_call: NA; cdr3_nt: TGTGCCCTCCGGGCCGACTTGTCTCAGCCCCAGCATTTT; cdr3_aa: CALRADLSQPQHF
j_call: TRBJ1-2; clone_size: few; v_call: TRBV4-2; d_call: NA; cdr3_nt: TGTGCCAGCAGCCAAGATGGGGGCTTACACTACTATGGCTACACCTTC; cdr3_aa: CASSQDGGLHYYGYTF
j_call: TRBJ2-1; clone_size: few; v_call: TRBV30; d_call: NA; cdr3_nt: TGTGCCTGGAGTGCCCCGGTTGAGCAGTTCTTC; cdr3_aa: CAWSAPVEQFF
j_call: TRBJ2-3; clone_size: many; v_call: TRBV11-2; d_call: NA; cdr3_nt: TGTGCCAGCAGCTTAGTGGTGGACAGACACACAGATACGCAGTATTTT; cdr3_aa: CASSLVVDRHTDTQYF
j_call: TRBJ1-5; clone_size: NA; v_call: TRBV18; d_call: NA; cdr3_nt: TGTGCCAGCTCCGGAGGAGGGGAGCCCCAGCATTTT; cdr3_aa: CASSGGGEPQHF
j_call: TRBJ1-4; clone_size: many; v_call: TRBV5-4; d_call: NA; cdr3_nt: TGTGCCAGCAGCTCGGGGACGGCAACTAATGAAAAACTGTTTTTT; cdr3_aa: CASSSGTATNEKLFF
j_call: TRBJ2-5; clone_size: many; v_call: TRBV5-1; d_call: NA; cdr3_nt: TGCGCCAGCAGCTTTTCGGGCAGACAAGAGACCCAGTACTTC; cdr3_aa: CASSFSGRQETQYF
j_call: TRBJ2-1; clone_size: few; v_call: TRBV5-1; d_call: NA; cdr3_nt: TGCGCCAGCGTCCTTCAGGGGGGGGAGCAGTTCTTC; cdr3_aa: CASVLQGGEQFF
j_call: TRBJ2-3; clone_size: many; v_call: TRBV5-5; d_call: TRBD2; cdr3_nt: TGTGCCAGCAGCTTATATGGCGGGGGGGTTTCAGATACGCAGTATTTT; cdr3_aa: CASSLYGGGVSDTQYF
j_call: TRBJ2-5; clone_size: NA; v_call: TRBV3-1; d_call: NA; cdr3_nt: TGTGCCAGCAGCCAAGGGGGTTTGGGGCAAGAGACCCAGTACTTC; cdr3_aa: CASSQGGLGQETQYF
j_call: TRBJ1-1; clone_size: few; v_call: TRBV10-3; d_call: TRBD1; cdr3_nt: TGTGCCATCAGTGAGGGCGGACAGGGGGCGATGGGGGCTTTCTTT; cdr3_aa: CAISEGGQGAMGAFF
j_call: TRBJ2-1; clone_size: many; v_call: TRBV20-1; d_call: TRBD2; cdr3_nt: TGCAGTGCAACCCTGGGGCGCGGGGGGCACAATGAGCAGTTCTTC; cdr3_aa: CSATLGRGGHNEQFF
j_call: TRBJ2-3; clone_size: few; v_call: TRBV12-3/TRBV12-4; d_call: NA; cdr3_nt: TGTGCCAGCAGTTCTTGGACGGGCCGGGGCACAGATACGCAGTATTTT; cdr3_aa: CASSSWTGRGTDTQYF
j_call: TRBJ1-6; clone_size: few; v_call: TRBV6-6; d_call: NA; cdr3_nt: TGTGCCAGCCTTCGTTATAATTCACCCCTCCACTTT; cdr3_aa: CASLRYNSPLHF
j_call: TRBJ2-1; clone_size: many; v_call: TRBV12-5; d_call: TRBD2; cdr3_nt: TGTGCTAGTGGTCCCCCGGGACTAGCACTCCCCCAAGAGCAGTTCTTC; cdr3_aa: CASGPPGLALPQEQFF
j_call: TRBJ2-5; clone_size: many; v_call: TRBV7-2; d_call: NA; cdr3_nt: TGTGCCAGCAGCGCACGCGGGGCCGAAGAGACCCAGTACTTC; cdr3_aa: CASSARGAEETQYF
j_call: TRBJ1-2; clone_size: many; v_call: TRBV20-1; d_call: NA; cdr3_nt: TGCAGTGCTAGAGAGGAGCTCGGGCGTCATAACTATGGCTACACCTTC; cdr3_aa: CSAREELGRHNYGYTF
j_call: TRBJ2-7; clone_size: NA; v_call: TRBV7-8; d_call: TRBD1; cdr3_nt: TGTGCCAGCAGCTGGACAGGGAGGAACGAGCAGTACTTC; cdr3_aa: CASSWTGRNEQYF